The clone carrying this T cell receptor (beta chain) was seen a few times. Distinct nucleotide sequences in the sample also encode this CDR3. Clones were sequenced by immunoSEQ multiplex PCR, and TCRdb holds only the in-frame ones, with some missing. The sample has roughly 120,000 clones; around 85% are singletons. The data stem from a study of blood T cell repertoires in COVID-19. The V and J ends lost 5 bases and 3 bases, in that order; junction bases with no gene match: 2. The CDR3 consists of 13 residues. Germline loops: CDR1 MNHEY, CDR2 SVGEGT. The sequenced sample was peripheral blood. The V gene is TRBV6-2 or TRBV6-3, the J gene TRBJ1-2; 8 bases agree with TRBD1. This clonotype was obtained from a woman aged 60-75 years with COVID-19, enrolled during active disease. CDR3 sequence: CASSNRGDYGYTF. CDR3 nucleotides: TGTGCCAGCAGTAACAGGGGGGACTATGGCTACACCTTC.